This entry lists 18 T cell receptor beta chains sequenced from one sample in a study of cytomegalovirus exposure and HLA in healthy donors. Amplification used 60 Vbeta primers and 13 Jbeta primers. Repertoires were generated with immunoSEQ multiplex PCR, while TCRdb's copy carries only in-frame clones and drops some. This sample has fewer than 120,000 clones, with about four fifths found just once. The sequenced sample was PBMCs. These receptor sequences come from a woman aged 55-69 years in good health and CMV-seropositive.

The chain has TRBV7-9 and TRBJ2-3; possibly TRBD1 for D (7 bases). CDR3 length: 18 amino acids. With 4 bases removed from V and 6 bases from J, the gap between germline ends came to 26 bases. The germline V gene has CDR1 SEHNR and CDR2 FQNEAQ (reference sequence). Written as DNA, the CDR3 is TGTGCCAGCAGCTCCTGGGGGGAAGGACAGGAAAAACTGGATACGCAGTATTTT. It codes for CASSSWGEGQEKLDTQYF.

Turning to this clone: The same CDR3 can be traced to other DNA sequences in this sample. The J gene is TRBJ1-1, the V gene TRBV11-2; D perhaps matches TRBD1 (5 bases). V lost 5 bases and J lost 8, with 12 bases in between. From germline, CDR1 is SGHAT and CDR2 FQNNGV. CDR3 length equals 12 residues. CDR3 nucleotides: TGTGCCAGCAGCCTAGGACACCACGAAGCTTTCTTT. This translates into CASSLGHHEAFF.

The chain combines TRBV6-1 with TRBJ2-7, with unresolved D. This CDR3 comprises 11 residues. V lost 6 bases and J lost 8, with 11 bases in between. CDR1 MNHNS and CDR2 SASEGT come from the germline V gene. The CDR3 region has the DNA TGTGCCAGCAGCGCCGGAGCCCAGCAGTACTTC. This sequence encodes CASSAGAQQYF.

This clone was seen only a few times. This chain connects TRBV18 to TRBJ2-7; no clear D. Germline V gives CDR1 KGHSH, CDR2 LQKENI. V was pared by 3 bases and J by 5 bases, with 14 bases between. The CDR3 is 14 amino acids. The CDR3 sequence: CASSPQQEVDEQYF. The CDR3 bases are TGTGCCAGCTCACCGCAGCAGGAAGTCGACGAGCAGTACTTC. The full variable domain, rest sourced from reference TRBV18 and TRBJ2-7, is NAGVMQNPRHLVRRRGQEARLRCSPMKGHSHVYWYRQLPEEGLKFMVYLQKENIIDESGMPKERFSAEFPKEGPSILRIQQVVRGDSAAYFCASSPQQEVDEQYFGPGTRLTVT.

J is TRBJ2-5 and V is TRBV7-2; 7 bases are shared with TRBD1. Germline V gene data show CDR1 as SGHTA and CDR2 as FQGNSA. CDR3 length equals 15 residues. Losses at the gene ends were 0 bases for V and 4 bases for J; bases not matched to a gene: 5. This CDR3 is CASSLAGGAGETQYF. CDR3 sequence (DNA): TGTGCCAGCAGCTTAGCAGGGGGCGCTGGAGAGACCCAGTACTTC.

The J gene is TRBJ2-1, the V gene TRBV6-5; TRBD2 matches 7 bases. Trimming took 2 bases from V and 9 from J; bases not matched to a gene: 4. Germline values: CDR1 MNHEY, CDR2 SVGAGI. The CDR3 sequence is 13 residues long. In DNA form, the CDR3 reads TGTGCCAGCAGTTACGTTCCGGGAGGTGAGCAGTTCTTC. It translates to CASSYVPGGEQFF.

The V gene is TRBV9, the J gene TRBJ1-3; D is uncertain. The CDR3 runs 18 residues. Germline assignment: CDR1 SGDLS and CDR2 YYNGEE. Trimming took off 0 bases at V and 0 bases at J, with 16 bases between the two ends. The CDR3 sequence is CASSVAGTGSYSGNTIYF. The CDR3 nucleotides are TGTGCCAGCAGCGTAGCGGGTACGGGGTCTTACTCTGGAAACACCATATATTTT.

The chain has TRBV18 and TRBJ1-2; TRBD1 matches at 10 bases. Unmatched junction bases numbered 4, after V lost 8 bases and J lost 4 bases. Germline CDR1 reads KGHSH; CDR2 reads LQKENI. CDR3 size: 13 residues. The CDR3 DNA reads as TGTGCCAGCGGTCGGACAGGGGGCTATGGCTACACCTTC. It encodes CASGRTGGYGYTF.

This clone was seen a single time. This same CDR3 is encoded by further DNA sequences in the sample. The CDR3 spells CASSYLNQPQHF. CDR3 nucleotide sequence: TGTGCCAGCAGTTACCTGAATCAGCCCCAGCATTTT. The chain carries TRBV6-6 and TRBJ1-5; D remains unclear. Trimming took 2 bases from V and 4 from J, leaving 3 bases between them. The CDR3 covers 12 residues. The germline V gene has CDR1 MNHNY and CDR2 SVGAGI (reference sequence).

This chain connects TRBV12-5 to TRBJ2-5, with D perhaps TRBD2 (6 bases). This CDR3 contains 16 residues. Germline V gene lookup returns CDR1 LGHNT and CDR2 FRNRAP. The germline V and J ends were trimmed by 3 bases and 4 bases, with 18 bases remaining between them. Here the CDR3 reads CASGFKWGEYGETQYF. Written as DNA, the CDR3 is TGTGCTAGTGGTTTCAAGTGGGGGGAATATGGAGAGACCCAGTACTTC.

This chain connects TRBV11-3 to TRBJ1-5, with 12 bases matching TRBD1. Trimming removed 0 bases from V and 2 bases from J; junction bases left unmatched: 11. CDR3 length: 20 amino acids. CDR1 is SGHNT and CDR2 is YENEEA in the germline V gene. The CDR3 loop is CASSLDCRGTGGQGNQPQHF. CDR3 nucleotide sequence: TGTGCCAGCAGCTTAGATTGTAGAGGGACAGGGGGCCAGGGCAATCAGCCCCAGCATTTT.

The chain combines TRBV9 with TRBJ1-1, with D maybe TRBD1 (6 bases). Germline CDR1 SGDLS, CDR2 YYNGEE. The germline V and J ends were trimmed by 4 bases and 5 bases, with 15 bases remaining between them. The CDR3 length is 14 residues. This CDR3 is CASSPNTGFTEAFF. Written as DNA, the CDR3 is TGTGCCAGCAGCCCGAACACAGGGTTTACTGAAGCTTTCTTT.

The rearrangement joins TRBV7-9 to TRBJ1-4, with D possibly matching TRBD1 (5 bases). Trimming took off 4 bases at V and 5 bases at J, with 8 bases between the two ends. This CDR3 contains 13 residues. The V gene's germline CDR1 is SEHNR and CDR2 FQNEAQ (reference sequence). The CDR3 protein is CASSWGENEKLFF. The DNA of the CDR3 is TGTGCCAGCAGCTGGGGGGAGAATGAAAAACTGTTTTTT.

The rearrangement joins TRBV7-6 to TRBJ2-5; TRBD2 agrees at 9 bases. The germline V gene encodes CDR1 SGHVS and CDR2 FNYEAQ. The J segment lost 5 bases and the V segment lost 0 bases, leaving 4 bases of the junction unmatched. This CDR3 has 15 residues. The DNA of the CDR3 is TGTGCCAGCAGCTTAGCTAGCGGGAGCGGGGAGACCCAGTACTTC. Translated, it gives CASSLASGSGETQYF.

This sequence joins TRBV29-1 and TRBJ1-1; no clear D gene. The CDR3 runs to 11 residues. Trimming removed 8 bases at V and 0 bases at J, with 7 bases between. Germline V gene sequence: CDR1 SQVTM, CDR2 ANQGSEA. The CDR3 bases are TGCAGCTCAGATATGAACACTGAAGCTTTCTTT. Residues: CSSDMNTEAFF.

The chain joins TRBV19 to TRBJ1-5; a possible D gene is TRBD1 (5 bases). This CDR3 comprises 12 residues. The germline CDR1 and CDR2 sequences are LNHDA and SQIVND (reference sequence). Trimming took 6 bases from V and 6 from J, leaving 9 bases between them. CDR3 nucleotides: TGTGCCAGTAGATGGGGCGGTCAGCCCCAGCATTTT. Its protein is CASRWGGQPQHF.

V gene TRBV27 combines with J gene TRBJ1-5, with TRBD1 identical over 8 bases. CDR1 is MNHEY and CDR2 is SMNVEV in the germline V gene (reference sequence). J lost 4 bases, V lost 2 bases, and 7 bases had no gene match. The CDR3 runs to 16 residues. The CDR3 DNA reads TGTGCCAGCAGTTTACCCCAGGGGGCCGAAAATCAGCCCCAGCATTTT. Translating it yields CASSLPQGAENQPQHF.

The rearrangement links TRBV19 to TRBJ1-4; D not resolved. This CDR3 is built from 15 residues. V lost 7 bases, J lost 5 bases, and 17 bases lay in between. Germline-derived CDR1 and CDR2 are LNHDA and SQIVND (reference sequence). CDR3 in DNA: TGTGCCAGTACCCTGAGTTGGTCGCCAAATGAAAAACTGTTTTTT. Residues: CASTLSWSPNEKLFF.